The 5 T cell receptor beta chains listed next were all sequenced from one sample in a study of blood T cell repertoires in COVID-19 (dated by TCRdb to the early 2020s). The library was obtained by the immunoSEQ multiplex PCR assay. TCRdb provides this immuneACCESS table in a form limited to in-frame rearrangements. Some clones are lacking; in checked studies, under half of them reflect an unresolved V gene, and why the rest are absent is not known. This sample holds 90,000 to 100,000 clones; 89% were observed only once. The top ten clones comprise 5.2% of the sample. The sample was peripheral blood. These TCRs come from a man in his sixties with COVID-19, enrolled during active disease.

The J gene is TRBJ1-6, the V gene TRBV5-4; D remains unclear. The ends were cut back, 2 bases at V and 4 bases at J, with 10 bases in the middle. The CDR3 is 15 residues long. Germline CDR1 is SGHNT and CDR2 is YYREEE (reference sequence). CDR3 loop: CASSLLSGYNSPLHF. The CDR3 bases are TGTGCCAGCAGCTTATTAAGCGGGTATAATTCACCCCTCCACTTT.

The V call is TRBV12-3 or TRBV12-4, the J call TRBJ1-1, with D possibly TRBD1 on 5 matching bases. The V and J ends lost 1 base and 5 bases respectively, with 8 bases between them. CDR3 size: 13 residues. CDR3 nucleotides: TGTGCCAGCAGTTTAGACCGGGGGACTGAAGCTTTCTTT. Amino acids: CASSLDRGTEAFF.

This chain links TRBV5-1 with TRBJ2-1; D not certain. Germline CDR1 reads SGHRS; CDR2 reads YFSETQ. V was trimmed by 0 bases and J by 4 bases, leaving 11 bases between them. This CDR3 is built from 15 residues. CDR3 DNA: TGCGCCAGCAGCTTGGGTATCAGTGCTTACAATGAGCAGTTCTTC. This translates into CASSLGISAYNEQFF.

The CDR3 loop is CATSKERGTGELFF. For the CDR3, the DNA is TGTGCCACCAGCAAAGAGAGAGGCACCGGGGAGCTGTTTTTT. V usage is TRBV15 and J usage is TRBJ2-2; D is unclear. V shed 4 bases and J shed 4 bases, with 10 bases lying between them. CDR1 and CDR2 (germline): LNHNV, YYDKDF (reference sequence). CDR3 length: 14 amino acids.

V and J are TRBV7-9 and TRBJ2-5, with D possibly TRBD2 on 5 matching bases. Trimming pared 4 bases from V and 4 bases from J, leaving 16 bases between. Germline CDR1 reads SEHNR; CDR2 reads FQNEAQ (reference sequence). The CDR3 extends over 15 amino acids. CDR3 DNA: TGTGCCAGCAGCTCCCCCTTACTAGACGGAGAGACCCAGTACTTC. It yields the protein CASSSPLLDGETQYF.